The next 32 T cell receptor beta chains were all read from a single sample in a study of T cells after yellow fever vaccination. TCRdb reanalysed the 5' RACE reads using MiXCR and keeps one entry per CDR3 protein. The top ten hold 15% of the sample, which has about 360,000 distinct CDR3 sequences, 6.2% seen once. The material was PBMCs, obtained 5 days after the yellow fever booster vaccination. These receptors all stem from a man aged 30-40 years who received the YFV17D yellow fever vaccine.

This rearrangement joins TRBV6-1 to TRBJ1-1; TRBD1 aligns across 10 bases. The ends lost 4 bases at V and 0 bases at J; junction bases unmatched: 2. Germline values: CDR1 MNHNS, CDR2 SASEGT. This CDR3 region has 15 residues. The CDR3 spells CASSVTGGMNTEAFF. The DNA of the CDR3 is TGTGCCAGCAGTGTGACAGGGGGCATGAACACTGAAGCTTTCTTT.

This clonotype came up many times. The genes are TRBV12-3 or TRBV12-4 and TRBJ2-3, with 13 bases that match TRBD2. With 7 bases clipped from V and 1 base from J, the junction kept 5 bases outside the gene matches. The CDR3 is made up of 16 amino acids. The CDR3 coding sequence is TGTGCCAGCATCTCGGGACTAGCGGGACGCACAGATACGCAGTATTTT. The encoded protein is CASISGLAGRTDTQYF.

This clonotype was detected ten times or more. This sequence joins TRBV12-3 or TRBV12-4 and TRBJ2-7, with 9 bases lining up with TRBD1. V lost 3 bases and J lost 6; bases outside the gene matches: 0. The CDR3 totals 12 residues. The CDR3 nucleotides read TGTGCCAGCAGTTTGGGACAGGGCGAGCAGTACTTC. This codes for CASSLGQGEQYF.

The sample holds many counts of this clonotype. J is TRBJ2-3 and V is TRBV5-1; D unclear. Germline assignment: CDR1 SGHRS and CDR2 YFSETQ. Trimming cost V 4 bases and J 4 bases, with 10 bases left between them. This CDR3 is built from 13 residues. CDR3 loop: CASSVPQSDTQYF. For the CDR3, the DNA is TGCGCCAGCAGCGTCCCTCAGTCAGATACGCAGTATTTT.

This clonotype was picked up a small number of times. The V and J genes are TRBV20-1 and TRBJ1-6; 7 bases map to TRBD1. The CDR3 sequence is 13 residues long. Germline V lookup: CDR1 DFQATT, CDR2 SNEGSKA (reference sequence). The V gene end was trimmed by 1 base and the J gene end by 9 bases; junction bases not matched to a gene: 3. This CDR3 is CSARGTGGSPLHF. The CDR3 DNA sequence: TGCAGTGCTAGAGGGACAGGTGGTTCACCCCTCCACTTT.

This clonotype was detected many times. The chain couples TRBV20-1 to TRBJ2-2; the match to TRBD2 covers 7 bases. The germline gives CDR1 DFQATT, CDR2 SNEGSKA (reference sequence). Trimming removed 4 bases from V and 2 bases from J; junction bases left unmatched: 1. The CDR3 loop spans 13 amino acids. The CDR3 spells CSAKGLNTGELFF. The CDR3 coding sequence is TGCAGTGCTAAGGGACTAAACACCGGGGAGCTGTTTTTT.

This clonotype was counted many times. The CDR3 DNA reads as TGTGCCAGCAGCGCGGGACAGGGACGCACCGGGGAGCTGTTTTTT. Translated, it gives CASSAGQGRTGELFF. This rearrangement joins TRBV2 to TRBJ2-2, with 9 bases aligning to TRBD1. V was pared by 6 bases and J by 4 bases, with 6 bases of the junction left unmatched. CDR1 is SNHLY and CDR2 is FYNNEI in the germline V gene. This CDR3 has 15 amino acids. Drawing the rest from reference TRBV2 and TRBJ2-2, the complete variable domain is EPEVTQTPSHQVTQMGQEVILRCVPISNHLYFYWYRQILGQKVEFLVSFYNNEISEKSEIFDDQFSVERPDGSNFTLKIRSTKLEDSAMYFCASSAGQGRTGELFFGEGSRLTVL.

This chain joins TRBV20-1 and TRBJ1-5; D ambiguous. The V gene's germline CDR1 is DFQATT and CDR2 SNEGSKA (reference sequence). Deletions cut 5 bases from V and 0 bases from J, with 8 bases between. There are 13 residues in the CDR3. The CDR3 nucleotides read TGCAGTGCTTTAAAGCGTAGCAATCAGCCCCAGCATTTT. This encodes CSALKRSNQPQHF.

This clonotype was recorded many times. J is TRBJ2-5 and V is TRBV5-1; tentatively, D is TRBD1 (6 bases). This CDR3 spans 14 amino acids. Trimming pared 4 bases from V and 5 bases from J, leaving 15 bases between. The germline gives CDR1 SGHRS, CDR2 YFSETQ. CDR3 sequence reads: CASSAGELWETQYF. DNA of the CDR3: TGCGCCAGCAGCGCAGGGGAGTTGTGGGAGACCCAGTACTTC.

This clonotype occurred many times. The gene calls are TRBV12-3 or TRBV12-4 and TRBJ2-1; the D is unclear. The CDR3 has 12 amino acids. Trimming cost V 7 bases and J 3 bases, with 7 bases left between them. Here the CDR3 reads CASTLSYNEQFF. Here the CDR3 DNA reads TGTGCCAGCACTCTCAGCTACAATGAGCAGTTCTTC.

This clonotype came up many times. The chain combines TRBV5-1 with TRBJ2-6; TRBD2 aligns across 7 bases. Per the germline V gene, CDR1 is SGHRS and CDR2 is YFSETQ. The CDR3 totals 16 residues. The junction had 3 bases not matched to a gene; V was cut back by 3 bases and J by 0 bases. The CDR3 DNA follows: TGCGCCAGCAGCTCGGGAGGCCCCTCTGGGGCCAACGTCCTGACTTTC. It encodes CASSSGGPSGANVLTF.

V usage is TRBV3-1 and J usage is TRBJ2-7; tentatively, D is TRBD1 (6 bases). Trimming pared 2 bases from V and 7 bases from J, leaving 6 bases between. The germline V gene has CDR1 LGHDT and CDR2 YNNKEL (reference sequence). CDR3 size: 11 residues. CDR3 in amino acids: CASSQQGEQYF. The DNA for the CDR3 is TGTGCCAGCAGCCAACAGGGGGAGCAGTACTTC.

This clonotype was observed a handful of times. This chain links TRBV15 with TRBJ2-1; possible D gene TRBD2, 6 bases. The germline gives CDR1 LNHNV, CDR2 YYDKDF (reference sequence). Trimming left V 11 bases short and J 2 bases short, with 13 bases between. The CDR3 runs 13 residues. The DNA for the CDR3 is TGTGCCGCAGGGACTTCTACCTACAATGAGCAGTTCTTC. It specifies CAAGTSTYNEQFF.

Only a few counts were recorded for this clonotype. The chain recombines TRBV12-3 or TRBV12-4 with TRBJ1-5; 7 nucleotides agree with TRBD1. V trimming: 3 bases; J trimming: 3 bases; junction bases outside the gene matches: 11. The CDR3 extends over 17 amino acids. CDR3 region: CASSFLVGQVSNQPQHF. The DNA of the CDR3 is TGTGCCAGCAGTTTTTTGGTCGGACAGGTTTCCAATCAGCCCCAGCATTTT.

There are a few counts of this clonotype. The CDR3 DNA reads TGTGCCAGCAGTTTCCCACTTGGAAATGAGCAGTTCTTC. This translates into CASSFPLGNEQFF. The chain carries TRBV12-3 or TRBV12-4 and TRBJ2-1; D gene uncertain. The CDR3 is 13 residues long. V lost 3 bases to trimming and J lost 7 bases, with 10 bases between them.

This clonotype was observed a handful of times. The CDR3 sequence is CASSQDSGAEAFF. Here the CDR3 DNA reads TGTGCCAGCAGCCAAGATTCAGGGGCCGAAGCTTTCTTT. The V gene is TRBV3-1, the J gene TRBJ1-1; tentatively, D is TRBD1 (6 bases). V lost 0 bases and J 8 bases, leaving 10 bases between the germline ends. Germline lookup yields CDR1 LGHDT and CDR2 YNNKEL (reference sequence). This CDR3 has 13 residues. The complete variable domain, with remaining parts taken from reference TRBV3-1 and TRBJ1-1, reads DTAVSQTPKYLVTQMGNDKSIKCEQNLGHDTMYWYKQDSKKFLKIMFSYNNKELIINETVPNRFSPKSPDKAHLNLHINSLELGDSAVYFCASSQDSGAEAFFGQGTRLTVV.

This clonotype was counted at least ten times. The rearrangement links TRBV7-6 to TRBJ2-7, with 9 positions matching TRBD1. There are 14 residues in the CDR3. The V segment lost 5 bases and the J segment 6 bases; nucleotides outside the gene matches: 8. Germline V gene lookup returns CDR1 SGHVS and CDR2 FNYEAQ. The CDR3: CASSQSDRGPEQYF. CDR3 nucleotides: TGTGCCAGCAGCCAATCGGACAGGGGACCCGAGCAGTACTTC.

This clonotype was seen more than once but under ten times. The chain has TRBV10-3 and TRBJ2-7; tentative D call: TRBD2 (6 bases). This CDR3 region has 13 residues. V was clipped by 6 bases and J by 6 bases, with 15 bases between them. Germline assignment: CDR1 ENHRY and CDR2 SYGVKD. Written as DNA, the CDR3 is TGTGCCATCAGGCGGGACTTAGCCTCCGAGCAGTACTTC. Translating gives CAIRRDLASEQYF.

This clonotype was found many times. The rearrangement links TRBV19 to TRBJ2-2; D is perhaps TRBD1 (7 bases). CDR1 and CDR2 (germline): LNHDA, SQIVND (reference sequence). The V end lost 9 bases, the J end lost 0 bases, and 14 bases lay between the germline ends. The CDR3 has 15 amino acids. The CDR3 sequence: CASRRGTANTGELFF. In DNA, the CDR3 is TGTGCCAGCAGACGCGGGACAGCGAACACCGGGGAGCTGTTTTTT.

The gene calls are TRBV5-6 and TRBJ1-6; D is perhaps TRBD1 (6 bases). CDR3 length equals 15 residues. CDR1 SGHDT and CDR2 YYEEEE come from the germline V gene. V was trimmed by 3 bases and J by 7 bases, leaving 14 bases between them. The DNA for the CDR3 is TGTGCCAGCAGCTATACCGGGACATTAAATTCACCCCTCCACTTT. Protein: CASSYTGTLNSPLHF.

Only a few counts were recorded for this clonotype. This chain joins TRBV29-1 and TRBJ2-2; 8 bases align to TRBD1. J gave up 0 bases and V 6 bases, and 0 bases lay outside the gene matches. The germline gives CDR1 SQVTM, CDR2 ANQGSEA. CDR3 size: 13 residues. The CDR3 DNA is TGCAGCGTACAGGGGGCGAACACCGGGGAGCTGTTTTTT. It specifies CSVQGANTGELFF.

This clonotype has more than one count but fewer than ten. The genes are TRBV29-1 and TRBJ2-1, with a tentative D call TRBD1 (5 bases). V was trimmed by 0 bases and J by 7 bases, leaving 13 bases between them. CDR1 and CDR2 (germline): SQVTM, ANQGSEA. This CDR3 has 14 amino acids. The CDR3 nucleotides are TGCAGCGTTGAAGAGGGTAGGGGTGTGAATGAGCAGTTCTTC. It translates to CSVEEGRGVNEQFF.

The chain joins TRBV7-2 to TRBJ2-2; 7 bases map to TRBD1. The germline gives CDR1 SGHTA, CDR2 FQGNSA. The CDR3 sequence is 14 residues long. The V and J ends lost 4 bases and 6 bases, in that order; junction bases with no gene match: 5. CDR3 nucleotide sequence: TGTGCCAGCAGCTACTACCAGGGGGCCGGGGAGCTGTTTTTT. Translation: CASSYYQGAGELFF.

This clonotype was detected only a few times. The genes are TRBV7-2 and TRBJ2-3; maybe TRBD1 (5 bases). Germline V gene sequence: CDR1 SGHTA, CDR2 FQGNSA. This CDR3 contains 15 residues. V was clipped by 1 base and J by 0 bases, with 8 bases between them. Here the CDR3 DNA reads TGTGCCAGCAGCTTAGGACAGTCTAGCACAGATACGCAGTATTTT. Its translation is CASSLGQSSTDTQYF.

This clonotype was counted many times. The J gene is TRBJ2-5, the V gene TRBV18, with D possibly being TRBD1 or TRBD2 (5 bases each). The CDR3 consists of 14 residues. Per germline, CDR1 KGHSH and CDR2 LQKENI. Trimming shortened V by 2 bases and J by 4 bases, and 11 bases separated the two germline ends. The CDR3 region is CASSPTRGRETQYF. DNA for the CDR3: TGTGCCAGCTCACCAACTAGGGGACGAGAGACCCAGTACTTC. Looking up the rest from reference TRBV18 and TRBJ2-5 gives the full variable domain: NAGVMQNPRHLVRRRGQEARLRCSPMKGHSHVYWYRQLPEEGLKFMVYLQKENIIDESGMPKERFSAEFPKEGPSILRIQQVVRGDSAAYFCASSPTRGRETQYFGPGTRLLVL.

This sequence joins TRBV12-3 or TRBV12-4 and TRBJ2-7; 11 bases are shared with TRBD2. There are 15 residues in the CDR3. Germline trimming cut 7 bases from V and 0 bases from J; bases unmatched to any gene: 5. The DNA of the CDR3 is TGTGCCAGCATTGGAGGACTAGCGGGCTCCTACGAGCAGTACTTC. Protein: CASIGGLAGSYEQYF.

The rearrangement uses TRBV20-1 and TRBJ2-6, with 8 nucleotides matching TRBD2. The germline V gene has CDR1 DFQATT and CDR2 SNEGSKA (reference sequence). V was pared by 1 base and J by 3 bases, with 8 bases of the junction left unmatched. The CDR3 spans 17 residues. The CDR3 DNA is TGCAGTGCTAGAGGAGCAGCGGGAGAGAATGGGGCCAACGTCCTGACTTTC. As protein: CSARGAAGENGANVLTF.

The V call is TRBV12-3 or TRBV12-4, the J call TRBJ1-6; D not resolved. The V and J ends lost 3 bases and 7 bases respectively, with 10 bases between them. CDR3 length: 14 residues. CDR3 DNA: TGTGCCAGCAGTTTTTCGGTGGAGAATTCACCCCTCCACTTT. Translated: CASSFSVENSPLHF.

There are a few counts of this clonotype. The chain couples TRBV29-1 to TRBJ1-1, with D uncertain. Germline lookup yields CDR1 SQVTM and CDR2 ANQGSEA. The CDR3 has 14 amino acids. The ends were cut back, 4 bases at V and 3 bases at J, with 15 bases in the middle. The CDR3 loop is CSVVGSSVDTEAFF. The CDR3 DNA reads TGCAGCGTTGTGGGAAGCAGTGTGGACACTGAAGCTTTCTTT.

To note about this clonotype: The junction does not match germline at one end; this may be a read error. The V call is TRBV20-1, the J call TRBJ2-1, with 9 bases that match TRBD2. The CDR3 sequence is 16 residues long. Looked up from germline, CDR1 is DFQATT and CDR2 is SNEGSKA (reference sequence). CDR3: CCAQIIGLAKYNEQFF. The CDR3, as DNA: TGCTGTGCTCAGATCATAGGACTAGCGAAGTACAATGAGCAGTTCTTC.

This clonotype was counted at least ten times. The rearrangement uses TRBV5-1 and TRBJ2-3, with D maybe TRBD1 (5 bases). V gave up 4 bases and J gave up 4 bases, with 16 bases separating them. CDR3 size: 15 residues. Looked up from germline, CDR1 is SGHRS and CDR2 is YFSETQ. This CDR3 is CASSAGSTASDTQYF. As DNA, the CDR3 is TGCGCCAGCAGCGCAGGATCGACAGCATCAGATACGCAGTATTTT.

This clonotype was found many times. The rearrangement links TRBV20-1 to TRBJ2-6, with D perhaps given as TRBD1 or TRBD2 (5 bases each). This CDR3 is 16 amino acids long. Germline V gene sequence: CDR1 DFQATT, CDR2 SNEGSKA (reference sequence). The V and J ends lost 3 bases and 0 bases respectively, with 12 bases between them. The CDR3: CSASMGDPSGANVLTF. The DNA for the CDR3 is TGCAGTGCTAGCATGGGGGACCCCTCTGGGGCCAACGTCCTGACTTTC.